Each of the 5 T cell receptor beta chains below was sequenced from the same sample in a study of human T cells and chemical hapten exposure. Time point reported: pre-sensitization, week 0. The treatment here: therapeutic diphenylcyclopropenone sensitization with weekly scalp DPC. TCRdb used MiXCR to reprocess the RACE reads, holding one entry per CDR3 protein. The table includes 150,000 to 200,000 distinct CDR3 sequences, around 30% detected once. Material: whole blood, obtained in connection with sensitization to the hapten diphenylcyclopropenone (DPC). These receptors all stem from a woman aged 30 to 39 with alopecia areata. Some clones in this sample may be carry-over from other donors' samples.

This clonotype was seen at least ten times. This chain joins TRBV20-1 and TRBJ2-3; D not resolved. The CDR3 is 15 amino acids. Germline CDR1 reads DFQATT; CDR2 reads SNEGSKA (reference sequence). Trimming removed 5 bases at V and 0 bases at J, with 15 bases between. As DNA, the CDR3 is TGCAGTGCTCCGATGGCGGCGACTAGCACAGATACGCAGTATTTT. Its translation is CSAPMAATSTDTQYF.

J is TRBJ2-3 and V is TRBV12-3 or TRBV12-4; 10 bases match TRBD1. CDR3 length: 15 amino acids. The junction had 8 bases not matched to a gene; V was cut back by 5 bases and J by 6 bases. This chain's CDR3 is CASSPRTGGFDTQYF. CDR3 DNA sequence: TGTGCCAGCAGTCCCCGGACAGGGGGTTTCGATACGCAGTATTTT.

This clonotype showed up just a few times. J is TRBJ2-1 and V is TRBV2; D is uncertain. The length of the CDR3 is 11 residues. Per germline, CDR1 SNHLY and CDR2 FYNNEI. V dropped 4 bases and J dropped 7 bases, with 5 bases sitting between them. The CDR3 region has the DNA TGTGCCAGCAGTGGATCAAATGAGCAGTTCTTC. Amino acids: CASSGSNEQFF.

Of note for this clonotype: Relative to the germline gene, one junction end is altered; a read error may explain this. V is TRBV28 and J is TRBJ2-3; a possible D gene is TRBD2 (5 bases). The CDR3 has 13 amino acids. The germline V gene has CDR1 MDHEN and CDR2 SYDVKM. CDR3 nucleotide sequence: TGTGTCAGCCGAGGGCCAACACCAGATACGCAGTATTTT. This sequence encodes CVSRGPTPDTQYF.

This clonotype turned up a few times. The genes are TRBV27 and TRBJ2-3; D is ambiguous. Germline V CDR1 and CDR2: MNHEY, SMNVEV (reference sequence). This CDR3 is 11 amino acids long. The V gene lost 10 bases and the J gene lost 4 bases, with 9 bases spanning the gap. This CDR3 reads CATRWSDTQYF. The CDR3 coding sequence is TGTGCCACCCGATGGTCAGATACGCAGTATTTT.